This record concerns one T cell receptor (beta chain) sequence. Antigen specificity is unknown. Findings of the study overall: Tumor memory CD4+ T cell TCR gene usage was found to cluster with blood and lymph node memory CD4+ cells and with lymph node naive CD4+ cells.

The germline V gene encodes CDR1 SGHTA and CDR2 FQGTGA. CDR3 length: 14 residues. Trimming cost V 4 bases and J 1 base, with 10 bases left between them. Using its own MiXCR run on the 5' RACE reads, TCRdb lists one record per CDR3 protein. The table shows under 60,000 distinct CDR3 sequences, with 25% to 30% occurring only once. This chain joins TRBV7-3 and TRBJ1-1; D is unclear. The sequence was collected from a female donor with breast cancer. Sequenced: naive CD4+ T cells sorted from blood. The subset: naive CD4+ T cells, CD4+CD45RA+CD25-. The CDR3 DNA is TGTGCCAGCAGCTCCCCACGACGGAACACTGAAGCTTTCTTT. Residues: CASSSPRRNTEAFF.